Each of the 16 T cell receptor beta chains below was sequenced from the same sample in a study of blood T cell repertoires in COVID-19. Repertoires were generated with immunoSEQ multiplex PCR, while TCRdb's copy carries only in-frame clones and drops some. The sample includes around 400,000 clones, approximately 90% of them seen just once. The sample taken for sequencing was PBMCs or T cells enriched from blood (not recorded which). The source is a woman between 18 and 29 years old who had been exposed to COVID-19.

The chain has TRBV5-1 and TRBJ1-3; 8 bases line up with TRBD1. J was trimmed by 1 base and V by 4 bases; bases with no gene match: 4. Germline CDR1 SGHRS, CDR2 YFSETQ. The CDR3 length is 15 residues. CDR3 sequence (DNA): TGCGCCAGCAGCGGAACAGGGGGATCTGGAAACACCATATATTTT. This gives the protein CASSGTGGSGNTIYF.

The V call is TRBV2, the J call TRBJ2-2; D gene ambiguous. CDR1 is SNHLY and CDR2 is FYNNEI in the germline V gene. The V gene lost 6 bases and the J gene lost 0 bases, with 11 bases spanning the gap. CDR3 length: 15 residues. CDR3 region: CASRLFHANTGELFF. As DNA, the CDR3 is TGTGCCAGCAGGCTATTCCACGCGAACACCGGGGAGCTGTTTTTT. The full variable domain, rest sourced from reference TRBV2 and TRBJ2-2, is EPEVTQTPSHQVTQMGQEVILRCVPISNHLYFYWYRQILGQKVEFLVSFYNNEISEKSEIFDDQFSVERPDGSNFTLKIRSTKLEDSAMYFCASRLFHANTGELFFGEGSRLTVL.

The J gene is TRBJ2-7, the V gene TRBV21-1; the table's D call, TRBD1, was not checked against the DNA. TRBV21-1 is a documented pseudogene. The CDR3 is 15 amino acids. This CDR3 is CASSDGTGGDYEQYF. The CDR3 DNA reads as TGTGCCAGCAGCGACGGGACAGGGGGCGACTACGAGCAGTACTTC.

The V call is TRBV10-3, the J call TRBJ1-1; 7 nucleotides match TRBD1. The V and J ends lost 5 bases and 0 bases, in that order; junction bases with no gene match: 3. CDR3 length: 14 amino acids. Per the germline V gene, CDR1 is ENHRY and CDR2 is SYGVKD. This chain's CDR3 is CAISRDSLNTEAFF. CDR3 in DNA: TGTGCCATCAGTAGGGACAGCTTGAACACTGAAGCTTTCTTT.

V usage is TRBV28 and J usage is TRBJ1-6, with 7 bases aligning to TRBD1. Unmatched junction bases numbered 5, after V lost 3 bases and J lost 0 bases. Germline-derived CDR1 and CDR2 are MDHEN and SYDVKM. This CDR3 has 17 amino acids. The CDR3 DNA is TGTGCCAGCAGTTTCCCCGACAGGGTCTCCTATAATTCACCCCTCCACTTT. Amino acid sequence: CASSFPDRVSYNSPLHF.

The rearrangement joins TRBV28 to TRBJ1-1; 9 nucleotides agree with TRBD1. The CDR3 has 15 residues. V gave up 4 bases and J gave up 5 bases; unmatched junction bases: 8. The V gene's germline CDR1 is MDHEN and CDR2 SYDVKM. The CDR3 coding sequence is TGTGCCAGCAGTTCCAACAGGGGGCTAGGGACTGAAGCTTTCTTT. Its translation is CASSSNRGLGTEAFF.

The CDR3 is CASSVGPLAGSDTQYF. Written as DNA, the CDR3 is TGTGCCAGCAGCGTAGGGCCGCTAGCGGGGTCAGATACGCAGTATTTT. The chain combines TRBV9 with TRBJ2-3, with 9 bases lining up with TRBD2. Germline CDR1 reads SGDLS; CDR2 reads YYNGEE. J gave up 4 bases and V 0 bases, and 6 bases lay outside the gene matches. There are 16 residues in the CDR3.

The V and J genes are TRBV4-1 and TRBJ1-1; TRBD1 matches at 7 bases. CDR1 and CDR2 from the germline V gene are MGHRA and YSYEKL. Unmatched junction bases numbered 11, after V lost 0 bases and J lost 1 base. This CDR3 spans 18 amino acids. CDR3 in amino acids: CASSQDRTTQGTNTEAFF. The CDR3 DNA sequence: TGCGCCAGCAGCCAAGATCGAACGACACAGGGGACGAACACTGAAGCTTTCTTT.

The chain has TRBV15 and TRBJ2-7; D call uncertain. Trimming cost V 1 base and J 6 bases, with 10 bases left between them. Germline CDR1 reads LNHNV; CDR2 reads YYDKDF (reference sequence). CDR3 length: 13 amino acids. This chain's CDR3 is CATSRVEVSEQYF. CDR3 nucleotide sequence: TGTGCCACCAGCAGAGTAGAAGTGTCCGAGCAGTACTTC.

This clone was seen only once. V and J are TRBV5-4 and TRBJ1-2; perhaps TRBD1 as D (5 bases). Germline V gives CDR1 SGHNT, CDR2 YYREEE (reference sequence). V dropped 5 bases and J dropped 5 bases, with 19 bases sitting between them. This CDR3 contains 15 residues. The CDR3 DNA reads TGTGCCAGCAGTATGCGGGACGTCGAACGGTATGGCTACACCTTC. This codes for CASSMRDVERYGYTF.

This chain uses TRBV15 with TRBJ2-3; 7 bases are shared with TRBD2. The germline V gene has CDR1 LNHNV and CDR2 YYDKDF (reference sequence). V trimming: 0 bases; J trimming: 5 bases; junction bases outside the gene matches: 5. This CDR3 has 15 amino acids. The CDR3 region has the DNA TGTGCCACCAGCAGAGAAGGACTAGTTCAAGATACGCAGTATTTT. Amino acids: CATSREGLVQDTQYF.

The chain's CDR3 is CATSNGDHNEKLFF. CDR3 DNA sequence: TGTGCCACCAGCAACGGGGATCATAATGAAAAACTGTTTTTT. The chain carries TRBV15 and TRBJ1-4; D call uncertain. With 4 bases removed from V and 4 bases from J, the gap between germline ends came to 10 bases. The germline V gene has CDR1 LNHNV and CDR2 YYDKDF (reference sequence). The CDR3 extends over 14 amino acids.

This clone occurred once. The chain recombines TRBV4-3 with TRBJ2-7; weak D call: TRBD1 (5 bases). Deletions cut 0 bases from V and 0 bases from J, with 6 bases between. This CDR3 is built from 14 residues. Germline V gene sequence: CDR1 LGHNA, CDR2 YSLEER. CDR3 protein: CASSQDRGSYEQYF. As DNA, the CDR3 is TGCGCCAGCAGCCAAGATAGGGGCTCCTACGAGCAGTACTTC.

The V gene is TRBV7-9, the J gene TRBJ1-5; 8 bases map to TRBD1. The J segment lost 1 base and the V segment lost 3 bases, leaving 2 bases of the junction unmatched. Germline V lookup: CDR1 SEHNR, CDR2 FQNEAQ (reference sequence). CDR3 size: 15 residues. DNA of the CDR3: TGTGCCAGCAGCTTCGGGACAGGAAGCAATCAGCCCCAGCATTTT. Its translation is CASSFGTGSNQPQHF.

The chain links TRBV6-5 to TRBJ1-3; D unresolved. Trimming took 8 bases from V and 3 from J, leaving 11 bases between them. This CDR3 region has 13 residues. Germline lookup yields CDR1 MNHEY and CDR2 SVGAGI. CDR3 in amino acids: CASLYAGGNTIYF. DNA of the CDR3: TGTGCCAGCCTATATGCCGGTGGAAACACCATATATTTT.

This chain connects TRBV5-5 to TRBJ1-2, with D perhaps matching TRBD1 (5 bases). Deletions cut 4 bases from V and 4 bases from J, with 11 bases between. This CDR3 comprises 13 residues. CDR1 SGHKS and CDR2 YYEKEE come from the germline V gene (reference sequence). The CDR3 region has the DNA TGTGCCAGCAGCCCTAGGGGCCTCTATGGCTACACCTTC. Its translation is CASSPRGLYGYTF.